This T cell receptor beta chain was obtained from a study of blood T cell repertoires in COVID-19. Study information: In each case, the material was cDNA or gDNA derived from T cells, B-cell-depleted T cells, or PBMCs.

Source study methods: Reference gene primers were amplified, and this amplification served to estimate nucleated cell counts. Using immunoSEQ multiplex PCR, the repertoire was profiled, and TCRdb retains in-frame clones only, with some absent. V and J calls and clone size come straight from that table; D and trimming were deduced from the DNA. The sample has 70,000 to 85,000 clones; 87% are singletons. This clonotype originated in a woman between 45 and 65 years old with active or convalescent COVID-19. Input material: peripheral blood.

CDR3 DNA sequence: TGTGCCAGTAGTCCAACAGGGGGCCGTGGAAACACCATATATTTT. Residues: CASSPTGGRGNTIYF. V is TRBV19 and J is TRBJ1-3, with 9 bases identical to TRBD1. Germline loops: CDR1 LNHDA, CDR2 SQIVND (reference sequence). The ends lost 5 bases at V and 3 bases at J; junction bases unmatched: 5. The CDR3 contains 15 residues.